Below, one TCR beta chain is given with its context. The authors negatively isolated CD8+ and CD4+ T cells and FACS-enriched TEMRA cells. Random hexamers were used to reverse transcribe about 0.45 to 1 ug of RNA. TCRdb reprocessed the immunoSEQ multiplex PCR reads via MiXCR and lists one record per CDR3 protein. The sample shows around 220,000 distinct CDR3 sequences, roughly 90% of them seen only once. The data stem from a study of CD8 T cells in Susac syndrome. The ends lost 7 bases at V and 4 bases at J; junction bases unmatched: 1. The CDR3 totals 13 residues. The V gene's germline CDR1 is SNHLY and CDR2 FYNNEI.

Source material: CD8+ T cells from PBMCs. The sequence came from a human donor with multiple sclerosis. The chain is built from TRBV2 and TRBJ2-3; 11 bases map to TRBD1. In DNA form, the CDR3 reads TGTGCCAGCAAGGGACAGGGGGCAGATACGCAGTATTTT. It is translated as CASKGQGADTQYF.